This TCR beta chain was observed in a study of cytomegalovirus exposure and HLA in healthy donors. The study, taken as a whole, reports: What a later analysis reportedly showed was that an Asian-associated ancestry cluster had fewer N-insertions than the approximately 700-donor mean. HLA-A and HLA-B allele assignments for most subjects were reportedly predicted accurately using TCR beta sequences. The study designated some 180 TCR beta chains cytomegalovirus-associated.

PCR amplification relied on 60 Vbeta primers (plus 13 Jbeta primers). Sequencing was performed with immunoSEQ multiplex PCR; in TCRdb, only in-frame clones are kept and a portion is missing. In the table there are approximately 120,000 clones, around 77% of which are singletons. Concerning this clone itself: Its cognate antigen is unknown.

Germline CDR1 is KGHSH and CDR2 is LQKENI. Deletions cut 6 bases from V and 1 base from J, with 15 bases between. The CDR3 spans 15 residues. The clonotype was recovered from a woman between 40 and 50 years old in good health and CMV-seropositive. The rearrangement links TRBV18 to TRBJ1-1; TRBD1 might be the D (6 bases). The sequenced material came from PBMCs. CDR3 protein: CASSQWTDPNTEAFF. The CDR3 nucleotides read TGTGCCAGCTCTCAGTGGACAGATCCGAACACTGAAGCTTTCTTT. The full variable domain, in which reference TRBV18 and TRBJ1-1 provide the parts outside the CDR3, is NAGVMQNPRHLVRRRGQEARLRCSPMKGHSHVYWYRQLPEEGLKFMVYLQKENIIDESGMPKERFSAEFPKEGPSILRIQQVVRGDSAAYFCASSQWTDPNTEAFFGQGTRLTVV.